The next 3 T cell receptor beta chains were all read from a single sample in a study of T-cell memory formation after mild COVID-19. In TCRdb, the 5' RACE reads were re-called with MiXCR into one record per CDR3 protein. The table includes under 550,000 distinct CDR3 sequences, roughly 17% detected once. The sample consisted of PBMCs or a T cell subset sorted from them (not recorded which). These receptors all stem from a man aged 18 to 30 who had mild COVID-19 (a few samples of this study predate the infection). Cell type and time point are not known.

This clonotype occurred a few times. The rearrangement joins TRBV7-9 to TRBJ1-5, with D tentatively TRBD1 (5 bases). This CDR3 is 15 amino acids long. V was cut by 4 bases and J by 6 bases, with 16 bases left in between. Germline V lookup: CDR1 SEHNR, CDR2 FQNEAQ (reference sequence). CDR3 coding DNA: TGTGCCAGCAGCTCCGGGGCAGGGACCCCTCAGCCCCAGCATTTT. This encodes CASSSGAGTPQPQHF.

The chain couples TRBV18 to TRBJ1-6; the match to TRBD1 covers 7 bases. CDR1 is KGHSH and CDR2 is LQKENI in the germline V gene. V lost 8 bases, J lost 8 bases, and 6 bases stayed unmatched. The CDR3 totals 13 residues. CDR3 in amino acids: CASPDREDSPLHF. CDR3 DNA: TGTGCCAGCCCAGACAGGGAGGATTCACCCCTCCACTTT.

The chain has TRBV29-1 and TRBJ1-5, with D possibly TRBD1 on 6 matching bases. Germline CDR1 SQVTM, CDR2 ANQGSEA. V lost 5 bases and J 7 bases, leaving 24 bases between the germline ends. The CDR3 sequence is 16 residues long. CDR3 sequence: CSVSRGTAKGDQPQHF. CDR3 nucleotide sequence: TGCAGCGTTTCTCGCGGGACCGCGAAGGGGGACCAGCCCCAGCATTTT. Together with reference TRBV29-1 and TRBJ1-5, the CDR3 gives the full variable domain: SAVISQKPSRDICQRGTSLTIQCQVDSQVTMMFWYRQQPGQSLTLIATANQGSEATYESGFVIDKFPISRPNLTFSTLTVSNMSPEDSSIYLCSVSRGTAKGDQPQHFGDGTRLSIL.